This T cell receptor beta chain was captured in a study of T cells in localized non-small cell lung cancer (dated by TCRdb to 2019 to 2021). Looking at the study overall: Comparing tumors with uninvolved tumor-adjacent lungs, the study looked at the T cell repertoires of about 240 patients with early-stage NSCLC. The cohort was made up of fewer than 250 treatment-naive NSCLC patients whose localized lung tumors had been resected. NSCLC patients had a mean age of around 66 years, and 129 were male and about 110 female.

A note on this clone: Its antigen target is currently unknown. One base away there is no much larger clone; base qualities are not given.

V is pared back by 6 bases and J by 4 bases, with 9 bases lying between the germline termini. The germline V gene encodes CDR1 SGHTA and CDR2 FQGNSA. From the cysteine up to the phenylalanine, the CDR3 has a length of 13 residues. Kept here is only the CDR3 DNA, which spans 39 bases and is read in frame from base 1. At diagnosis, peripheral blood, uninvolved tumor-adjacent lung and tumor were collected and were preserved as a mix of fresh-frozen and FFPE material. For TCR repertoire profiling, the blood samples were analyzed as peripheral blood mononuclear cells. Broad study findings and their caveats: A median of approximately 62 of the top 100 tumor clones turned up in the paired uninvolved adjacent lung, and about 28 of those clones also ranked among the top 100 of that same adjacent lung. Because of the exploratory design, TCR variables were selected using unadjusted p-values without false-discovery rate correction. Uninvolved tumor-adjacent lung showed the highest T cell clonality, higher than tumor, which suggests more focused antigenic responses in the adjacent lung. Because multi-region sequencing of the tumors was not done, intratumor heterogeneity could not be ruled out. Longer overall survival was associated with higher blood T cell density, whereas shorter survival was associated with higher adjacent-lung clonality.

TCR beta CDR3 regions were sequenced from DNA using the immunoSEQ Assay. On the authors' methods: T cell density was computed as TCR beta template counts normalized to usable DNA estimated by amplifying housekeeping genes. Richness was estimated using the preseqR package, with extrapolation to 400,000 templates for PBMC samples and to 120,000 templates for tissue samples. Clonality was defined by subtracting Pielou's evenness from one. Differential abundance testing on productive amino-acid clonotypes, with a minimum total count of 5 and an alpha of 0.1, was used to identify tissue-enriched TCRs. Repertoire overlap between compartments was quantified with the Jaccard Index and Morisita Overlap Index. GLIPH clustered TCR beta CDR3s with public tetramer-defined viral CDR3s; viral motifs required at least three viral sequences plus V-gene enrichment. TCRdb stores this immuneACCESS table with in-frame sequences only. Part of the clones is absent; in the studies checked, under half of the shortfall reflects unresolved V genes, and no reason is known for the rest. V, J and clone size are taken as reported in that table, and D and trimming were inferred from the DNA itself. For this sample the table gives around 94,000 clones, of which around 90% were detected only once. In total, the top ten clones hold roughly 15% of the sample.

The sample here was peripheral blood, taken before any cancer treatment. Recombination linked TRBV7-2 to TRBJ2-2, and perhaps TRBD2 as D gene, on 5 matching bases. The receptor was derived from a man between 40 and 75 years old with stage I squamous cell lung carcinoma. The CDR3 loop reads CASRPSPTGELFF. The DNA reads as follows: TGTGCCAGCAGGCCTAGCCCCACCGGGGAGCTGTTTTTT.